These T cell receptor beta chains were read from a single sample in a study of OX40 agonist ivuxolimab in advanced cancers. Sequencing was performed with immunoSEQ multiplex PCR; in TCRdb, only in-frame clones are kept and a portion is missing. This repertoire shows some 58,000 clones, around 87% found once; its top ten account for roughly an eighth. Source: CD4+ or CD8+ T cells sorted from blood, taken in a trial of the OX40 agonist ivuxolimab. These receptors originate from an adult with an advanced solid tumor such as melanoma, head and neck, liver or kidney cancer. Each CDR3 is given with its conserved first and last residue. The D gene is left open where the match is weak. Only some rows state a clone size, as once, few, many or a class for expanded clones.

cdr3_length j_call clone_size d_call v_call cdr3_nt cdr3_aa
15 TRBJ1-2 NA NA TRBV7-9 TGTGCCAGCAGCCAAGACAGACATACAAACTATGGCTACACCTTC CASSQDRHTNYGYTF
15 TRBJ2-2 NA TRBD2 TRBV28 TGTGCCAGCAGACTAGCGGGTGGGAACACCGGGGAGCTGTTTTTT CASRLAGGNTGELFF
9 TRBJ1-1 NA NA TRBV29-1 TGCAGCCCAGGACCTGAAGCTTTCTTT CSPGPEAFF
11 TRBJ2-7 NA NA TRBV30 TGTGCCTGGAGTCCACAGTACGAGCAGTACTTC CAWSPQYEQYF
15 TRBJ2-3 NA TRBD2 TRBV7-9 TGTGCCAGCAGCTTCAGCGGGAGGGGCACAGATACGCAGTATTTT CASSFSGRGTDTQYF
13 TRBJ1-5 NA NA TRBV10-3 TGTGCCATCACGGCCGCTAGCAATCAGCCCCAGCATTTT CAITAASNQPQHF
13 TRBJ1-2 few NA TRBV18 TGTGCCAGCTCACCACAAGGGGACTATGGCTACACCTTC CASSPQGDYGYTF
13 TRBJ1-5 once TRBD1 TRBV7-9 TGTGCCAGCAGCTGGACAGGGGATCAGCCCCAGCATTTT CASSWTGDQPQHF
14 TRBJ2-7 NA TRBD2 TRBV7-8 TGTGCCAGCAGCCCCATAGCGGGAGCTGGCGAGCAGTACTTC CASSPIAGAGEQYF
14 TRBJ2-7 NA NA TRBV15 TGTGCCACCAGCAGAGATTGGACAGTCTACGAGCAGTACTTC CATSRDWTVYEQYF
11 TRBJ1-1 few NA TRBV28 TGTGCCACCCAGATATCATCCGAAGCTTTCTTT CATQISSEAFF
14 TRBJ1-1 NA TRBD1 TRBV11-2 TGTGCCAGCAGCTTTGGACAGGGGGTCACTGAAGCTTTCTTT CASSFGQGVTEAFF
15 TRBJ2-3 NA NA TRBV28 TGTGCCAGCAGTTTAGGGGGCACACACACAGATACGCAGTATTTT CASSLGGTHTDTQYF
15 TRBJ2-1 NA TRBD2 TRBV6-1 TGTGCCAGCAGTGAAGCAGCGGGAGGGTACAATGAGCAGTTCTTC CASSEAAGGYNEQFF
15 TRBJ1-1 NA NA TRBV27 TGTGCCAGCTTCGCGGTTGACAGGTTATACACTGAAGCTTTCTTT CASFAVDRLYTEAFF
16 TRBJ2-5 once NA TRBV5-1 TGCGCCAGCAGCTTGTATGTGGGGCGCCGGGGGGAGACCCAGTACTTC CASSLYVGRRGETQYF
14 TRBJ2-5 NA TRBD2 TRBV15 TGTGCCACGGGACTAGCGGGAGGATCAGAGACCCAGTACTTC CATGLAGGSETQYF
12 TRBJ1-1 NA NA TRBV19 TGTGCCAGTAGCCCCGCGACCCCTGAAGCTTTCTTT CASSPATPEAFF
11 TRBJ1-2 NA NA TRBV7-9 TGTGCCAGCAGCTTATTCTCTGGCTACACCTTC CASSLFSGYTF
14 TRBJ2-1 NA NA TRBV6-6 TGTGCCAGCATAAGAGGGCTCAACTACAATGAGCAGTTCTTC CASIRGLNYNEQFF
16 TRBJ2-3 NA TRBD2 TRBV18 TGTGCCAGCTCACCAGGGCAGCGGGAGTTAAGAGATACGCAGTATTTT CASSPGQRELRDTQYF
14 TRBJ1-1 NA NA TRBV19 TGTGCCAGTTTCCCTTGGGACGGACACACTGAAGCTTTCTTT CASFPWDGHTEAFF
16 TRBJ2-7 NA NA TRBV7-8 TGTGCCAGCAGCTTAGAGCTAACCACCTCTACGAGCAAGCAGTACTTC CASSLELTTSTSKQYF
16 TRBJ2-2 NA NA TRBV4-1 TGCGCCAGCAGGCCAAACTGGGGATGGGACACCGGGGAGCTGTTTTTT CASRPNWGWDTGELFF
13 TRBJ2-5 NA NA TRBV5-1 TGCGCCAGCAGCTCGAATGAGATGGAGACCCAGTACTTC CASSSNEMETQYF
13 TRBJ2-5 NA TRBD1 TRBV19 TGTGCCAGTACCGACAGGGCCAGGGAGACCCAGTACTTC CASTDRARETQYF
14 TRBJ1-6 NA NA TRBV2 TGTGCCAGCAAAACCGGGACATCGGGTTCACCCCTCCACTTT CASKTGTSGSPLHF
15 TRBJ2-7 once TRBD2 TRBV19 TGTGCCAGTAGTCTGGGGACTAGCGGGACCTACGAGCAGTACTTC CASSLGTSGTYEQYF
16 TRBJ1-3 NA NA TRBV6-1 TGTGCCAGCAGTGAAAGGGCCAGGGGTTCCGGAAACACCATATATTTT CASSERARGSGNTIYF
16 TRBJ1-5 NA TRBD1 TRBV19 TGTGCCAGTAGTCCCCGGACAGGGGTTAGCAATCAGCCCCAGCATTTT CASSPRTGVSNQPQHF
18 TRBJ2-5 once NA TRBV10-3 TGTGCCATCAGCGCCGGGACAGGGTTAGCGGGAGTAGAGGAGACCCAGTACTTC CAISAGTGLAGVEETQYF
16 TRBJ2-3 NA TRBD2 TRBV6-6 TGTGCCAGCCGTCACCCCGAGGGCGGGAGGACAGATACGCAGTATTTT CASRHPEGGRTDTQYF